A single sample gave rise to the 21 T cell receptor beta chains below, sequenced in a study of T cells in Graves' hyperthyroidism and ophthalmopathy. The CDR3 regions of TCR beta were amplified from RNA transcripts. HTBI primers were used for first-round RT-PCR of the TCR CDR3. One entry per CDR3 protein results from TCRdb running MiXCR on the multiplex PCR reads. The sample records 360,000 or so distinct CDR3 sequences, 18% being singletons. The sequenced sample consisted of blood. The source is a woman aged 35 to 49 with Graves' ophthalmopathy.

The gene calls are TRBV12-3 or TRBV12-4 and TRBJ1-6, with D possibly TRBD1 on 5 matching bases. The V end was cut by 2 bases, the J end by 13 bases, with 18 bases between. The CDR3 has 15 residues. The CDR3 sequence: CASSLWGPYRTPLHF. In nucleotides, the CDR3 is TGTGCCAGCAGTTTATGGGGCCCCTATAGGACGCCCCTCCACTTT.

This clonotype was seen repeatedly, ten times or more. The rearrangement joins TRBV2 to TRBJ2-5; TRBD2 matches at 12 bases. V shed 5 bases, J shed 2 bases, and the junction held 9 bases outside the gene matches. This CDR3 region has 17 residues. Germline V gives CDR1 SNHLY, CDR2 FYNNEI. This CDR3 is CASSPTSGRKGQETQYF. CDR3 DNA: TGTGCCAGCAGTCCTACTAGCGGGAGGAAGGGGCAAGAGACCCAGTACTTC.

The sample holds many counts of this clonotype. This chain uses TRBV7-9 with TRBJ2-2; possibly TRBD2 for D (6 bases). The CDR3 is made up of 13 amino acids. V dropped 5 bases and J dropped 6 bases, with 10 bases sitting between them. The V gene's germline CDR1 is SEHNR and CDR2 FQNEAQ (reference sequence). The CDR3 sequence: CASSAAGPGELFF. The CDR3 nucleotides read TGTGCCAGCAGCGCGGCGGGGCCCGGGGAGCTGTTTTTT.

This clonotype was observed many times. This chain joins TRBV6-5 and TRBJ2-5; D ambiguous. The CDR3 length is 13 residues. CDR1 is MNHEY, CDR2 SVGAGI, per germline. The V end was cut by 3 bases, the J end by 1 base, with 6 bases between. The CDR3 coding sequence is TGTGCCAGCAGTTATAGCATCCAAGAGACCCAGTACTTC. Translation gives CASSYSIQETQYF.

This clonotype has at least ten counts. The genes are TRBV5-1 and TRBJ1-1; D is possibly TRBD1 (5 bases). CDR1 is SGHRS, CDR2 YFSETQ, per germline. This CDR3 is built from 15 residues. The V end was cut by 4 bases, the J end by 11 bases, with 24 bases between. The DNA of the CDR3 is TGCGCCAGCAGCCAACCGTTAACGGGGGACCTCAAGGCTTTCTTT. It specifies CASSQPLTGDLKAFF.

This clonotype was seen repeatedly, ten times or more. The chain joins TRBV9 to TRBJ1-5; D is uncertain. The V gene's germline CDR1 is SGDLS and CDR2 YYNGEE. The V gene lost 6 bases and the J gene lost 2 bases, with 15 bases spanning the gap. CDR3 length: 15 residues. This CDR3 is CASKKRRERNQPQHF. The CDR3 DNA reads TGTGCCAGCAAGAAGAGAAGGGAGCGCAATCAGCCCCAGCATTTT. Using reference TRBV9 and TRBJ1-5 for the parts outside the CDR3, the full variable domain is DSGVTQTPKHLITATGQRVTLRCSPRSGDLSVYWYQQSLDQGLQFLIQYYNGEERAKGNILERFSAQQFPDLHSELNLSSLELGDSALYFCASKKRRERNQPQHFGDGTRLSIL.

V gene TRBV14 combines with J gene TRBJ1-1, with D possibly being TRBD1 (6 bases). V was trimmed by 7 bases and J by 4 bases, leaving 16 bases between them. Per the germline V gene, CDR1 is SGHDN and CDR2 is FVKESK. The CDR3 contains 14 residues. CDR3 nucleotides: TGTGCCAGCACCATGGGGGCTTACGCCACTGAAGCTTTCTTT. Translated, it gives CASTMGAYATEAFF.

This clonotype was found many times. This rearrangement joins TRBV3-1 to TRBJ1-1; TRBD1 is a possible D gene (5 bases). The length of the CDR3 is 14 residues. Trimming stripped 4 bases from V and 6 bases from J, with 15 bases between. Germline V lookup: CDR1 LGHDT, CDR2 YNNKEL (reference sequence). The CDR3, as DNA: TGTGCCAGCAGCCTAAGCGGTTGGGGGGCTGAAGCTTTCTTT. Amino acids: CASSLSGWGAEAFF.

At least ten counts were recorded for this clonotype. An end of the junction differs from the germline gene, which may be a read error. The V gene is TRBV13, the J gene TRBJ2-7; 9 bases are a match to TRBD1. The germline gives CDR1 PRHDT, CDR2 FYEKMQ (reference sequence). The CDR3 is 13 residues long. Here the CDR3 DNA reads TGTGCCAGCAGCTTATCGGGACAGGGTAAGCCCAAATTC. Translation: CASSLSGQGKPKF.

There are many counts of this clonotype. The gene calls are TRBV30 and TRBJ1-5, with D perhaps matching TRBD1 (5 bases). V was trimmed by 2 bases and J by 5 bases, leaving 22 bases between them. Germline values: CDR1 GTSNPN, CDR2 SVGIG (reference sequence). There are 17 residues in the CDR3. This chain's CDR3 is CAWSRHWTGTFDQPQHF. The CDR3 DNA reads TGTGCCTGGAGTCGACATTGGACCGGGACGTTTGATCAGCCCCAGCATTTT.

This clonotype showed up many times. The CDR3 spells CSARTGGEPQHF. The CDR3 bases are TGCAGCGCCCGGACAGGGGGAGAGCCCCAGCATTTT. The chain couples TRBV29-1 to TRBJ1-5; 10 bases line up with TRBD1. The V segment lost 7 bases and the J segment 8 bases; nucleotides outside the gene matches: 5. The CDR3 loop spans 12 amino acids. The germline V gene has CDR1 SQVTM and CDR2 ANQGSEA.

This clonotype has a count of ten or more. Here the CDR3 reads CASKRFSYEQYF. DNA of the CDR3: TGTGCCAGCAAGCGGTTTTCCTACGAGCAGTACTTC. This chain uses TRBV2 with TRBJ2-7; D is possibly TRBD2 (5 bases). The germline V and J ends were trimmed by 7 bases and 1 base, with 8 bases remaining between them. Germline lookup yields CDR1 SNHLY and CDR2 FYNNEI. The CDR3 contains 12 residues.

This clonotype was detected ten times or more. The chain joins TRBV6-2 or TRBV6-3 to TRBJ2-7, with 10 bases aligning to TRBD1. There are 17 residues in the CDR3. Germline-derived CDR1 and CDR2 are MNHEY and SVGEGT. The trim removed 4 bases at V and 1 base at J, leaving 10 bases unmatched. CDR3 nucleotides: TGTGCCAGCAGTTCAGCCGGGACAGGGGCGAATTCCTACGAGCAGTACTTC. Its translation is CASSSAGTGANSYEQYF.

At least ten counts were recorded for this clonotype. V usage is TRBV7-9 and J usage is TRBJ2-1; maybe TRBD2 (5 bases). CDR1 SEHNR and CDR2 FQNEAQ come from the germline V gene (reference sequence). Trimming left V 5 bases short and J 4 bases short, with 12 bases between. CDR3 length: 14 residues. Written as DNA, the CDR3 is TGTGCCAGCAGCCCGGCAGGACTTTACAATGAGCAGTTCTTC. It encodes CASSPAGLYNEQFF.

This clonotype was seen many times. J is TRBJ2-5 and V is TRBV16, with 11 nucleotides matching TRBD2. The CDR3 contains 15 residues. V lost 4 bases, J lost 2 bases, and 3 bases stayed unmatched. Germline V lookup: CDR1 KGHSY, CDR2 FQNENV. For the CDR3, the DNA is TGTGCCAGCAGCCGACTAGCGGGGATACAAGAGACCCAGTACTTC. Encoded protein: CASSRLAGIQETQYF.

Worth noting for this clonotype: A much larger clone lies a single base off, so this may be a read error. CDR3 bases: TGTGCCAGCAGCTTAATCAGATCTTGCGAGCAGTACTTC. Protein product: CASSLIRSCEQYF. The chain is built from TRBV7-2 and TRBJ2-7; D is uncertain. V was clipped by 2 bases and J by 6 bases, with 11 bases between them. The CDR3 has 13 residues. From germline, CDR1 is SGHTA and CDR2 FQGNSA. The variable domain in full, completed from reference TRBV7-2 and TRBJ2-7, reads GAGVSQSPSNKVTEKGKDVELRCDPISGHTALYWYRQSLGQGLEFLIYFQGNSAPDKSGLPSDRFSAERTGGSVSTLTIQRTQQEDSAVYLCASSLIRSCEQYFGPGTRLTVT.

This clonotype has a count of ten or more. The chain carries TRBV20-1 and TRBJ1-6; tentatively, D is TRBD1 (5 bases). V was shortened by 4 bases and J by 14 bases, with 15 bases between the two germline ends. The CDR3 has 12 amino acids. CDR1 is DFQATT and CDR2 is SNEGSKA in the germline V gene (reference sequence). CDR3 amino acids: CSAKFQGESLHF. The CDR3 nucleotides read TGCAGTGCTAAGTTCCAGGGTGAATCCCTCCACTTT.

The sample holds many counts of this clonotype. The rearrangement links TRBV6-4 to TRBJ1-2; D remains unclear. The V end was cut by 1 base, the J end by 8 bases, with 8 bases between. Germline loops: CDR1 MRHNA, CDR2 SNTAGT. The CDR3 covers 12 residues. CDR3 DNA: TGTGCCAGCAGTGACTTCTCAGGAGGCTACACCTTC. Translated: CASSDFSGGYTF.

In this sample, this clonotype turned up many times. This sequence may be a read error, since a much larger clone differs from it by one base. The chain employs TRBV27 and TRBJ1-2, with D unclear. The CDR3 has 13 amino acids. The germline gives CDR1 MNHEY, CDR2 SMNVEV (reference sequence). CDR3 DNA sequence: TGTACCAGCAGTTTAAAGTTCGACTATGGCTACACCTTC. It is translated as CTSSLKFDYGYTF.

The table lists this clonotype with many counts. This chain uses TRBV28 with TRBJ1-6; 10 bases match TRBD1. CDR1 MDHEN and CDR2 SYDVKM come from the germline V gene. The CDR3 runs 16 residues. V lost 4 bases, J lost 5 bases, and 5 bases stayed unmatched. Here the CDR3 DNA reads TGTGCCAGCAGTTGGGACAGGGGTACAGATAATTCACCCCTCCACTTT. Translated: CASSWDRGTDNSPLHF.

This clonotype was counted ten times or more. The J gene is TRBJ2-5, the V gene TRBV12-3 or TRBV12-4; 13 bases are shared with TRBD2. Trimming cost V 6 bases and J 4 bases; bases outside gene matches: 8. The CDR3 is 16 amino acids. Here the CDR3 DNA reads TGTGCCAGCAGAACAGGACTAGCGGGAGAGCGAGAGACCCAGTACTTC. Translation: CASRTGLAGERETQYF.